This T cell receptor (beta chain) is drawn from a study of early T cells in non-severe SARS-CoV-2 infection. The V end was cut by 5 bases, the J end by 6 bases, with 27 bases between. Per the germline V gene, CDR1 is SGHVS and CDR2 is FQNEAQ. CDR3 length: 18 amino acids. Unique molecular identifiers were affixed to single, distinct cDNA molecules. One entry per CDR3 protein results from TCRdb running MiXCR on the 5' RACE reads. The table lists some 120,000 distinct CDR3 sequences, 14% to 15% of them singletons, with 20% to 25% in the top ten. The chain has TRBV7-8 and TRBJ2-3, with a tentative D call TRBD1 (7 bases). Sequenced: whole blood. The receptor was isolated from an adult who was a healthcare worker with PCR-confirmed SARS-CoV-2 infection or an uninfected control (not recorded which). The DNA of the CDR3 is TGTGCCAGCAGCGGGACTCACAGGGGTCGCCTGTTGTATGATACGCAGTATTTT. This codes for CASSGTHRGRLLYDTQYF.